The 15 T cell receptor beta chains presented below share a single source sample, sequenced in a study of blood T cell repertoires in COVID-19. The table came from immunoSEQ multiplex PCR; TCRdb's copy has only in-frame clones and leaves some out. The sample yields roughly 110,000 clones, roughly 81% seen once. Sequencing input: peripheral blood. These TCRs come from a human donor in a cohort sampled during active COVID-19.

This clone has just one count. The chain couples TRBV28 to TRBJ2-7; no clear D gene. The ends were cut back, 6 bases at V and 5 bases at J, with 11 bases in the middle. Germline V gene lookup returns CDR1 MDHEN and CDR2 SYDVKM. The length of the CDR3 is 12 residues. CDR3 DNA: TGTGCCAGCAGCCCATTTACTAACGAGCAGTACTTC. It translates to CASSPFTNEQYF.

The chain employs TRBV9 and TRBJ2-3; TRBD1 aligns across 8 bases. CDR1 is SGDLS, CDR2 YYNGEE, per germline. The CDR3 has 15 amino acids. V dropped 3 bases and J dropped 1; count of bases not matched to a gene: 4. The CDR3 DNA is TGTGCCAGCAGCGCCTCGACAGGGGGCACAGATACGCAGTATTTT. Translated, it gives CASSASTGGTDTQYF.

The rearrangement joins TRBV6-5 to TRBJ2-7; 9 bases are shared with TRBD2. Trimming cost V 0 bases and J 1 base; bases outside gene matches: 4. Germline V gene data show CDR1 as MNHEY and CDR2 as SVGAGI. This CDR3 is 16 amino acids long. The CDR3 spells CASSYSRRGGSYEQYF. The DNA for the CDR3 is TGTGCCAGCAGTTACTCACGGCGGGGGGGATCCTACGAGCAGTACTTC.

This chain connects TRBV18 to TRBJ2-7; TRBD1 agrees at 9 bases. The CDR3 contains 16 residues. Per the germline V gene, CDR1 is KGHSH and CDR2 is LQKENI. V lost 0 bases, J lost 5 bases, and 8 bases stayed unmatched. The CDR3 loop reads CASSPPRNRGLDEQYF. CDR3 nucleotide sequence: TGTGCCAGCTCACCACCGCGGAACAGGGGGCTCGACGAGCAGTACTTC. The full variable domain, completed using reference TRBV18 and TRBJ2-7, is NAGVMQNPRHLVRRRGQEARLRCSPMKGHSHVYWYRQLPEEGLKFMVYLQKENIIDESGMPKERFSAEFPKEGPSILRIQQVVRGDSAAYFCASSPPRNRGLDEQYFGPGTRLTVT.

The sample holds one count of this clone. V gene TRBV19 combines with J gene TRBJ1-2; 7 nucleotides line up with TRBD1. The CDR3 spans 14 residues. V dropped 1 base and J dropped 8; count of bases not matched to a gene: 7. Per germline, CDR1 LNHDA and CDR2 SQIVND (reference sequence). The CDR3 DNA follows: TGTGCCAGTAGTATAGCCCCAACAGGGGAAGGCTACACCTTC. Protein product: CASSIAPTGEGYTF.

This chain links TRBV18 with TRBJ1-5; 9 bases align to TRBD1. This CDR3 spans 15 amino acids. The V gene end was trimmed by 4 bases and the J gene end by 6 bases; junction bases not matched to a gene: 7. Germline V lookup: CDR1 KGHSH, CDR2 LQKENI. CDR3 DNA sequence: TGTGCCAGCTCACAGGACAGGGGAGGCGTTCAGCCCCAGCATTTT. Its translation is CASSQDRGGVQPQHF.

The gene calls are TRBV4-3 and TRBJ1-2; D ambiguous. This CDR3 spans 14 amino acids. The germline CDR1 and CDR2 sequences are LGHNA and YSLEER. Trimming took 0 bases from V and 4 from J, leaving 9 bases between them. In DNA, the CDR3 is TGCGCCAGCAGCCAAGAAGAGGGCGTCTATGGCTACACCTTC. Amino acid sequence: CASSQEEGVYGYTF.

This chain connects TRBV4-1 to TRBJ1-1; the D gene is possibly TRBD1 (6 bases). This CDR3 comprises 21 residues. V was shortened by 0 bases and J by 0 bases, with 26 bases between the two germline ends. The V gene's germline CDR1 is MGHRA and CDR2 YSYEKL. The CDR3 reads CASSQDGGQGRHHLMNTEAFF. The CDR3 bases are TGCGCCAGCAGCCAAGATGGAGGCCAGGGGCGACACCACCTCATGAACACTGAAGCTTTCTTT.

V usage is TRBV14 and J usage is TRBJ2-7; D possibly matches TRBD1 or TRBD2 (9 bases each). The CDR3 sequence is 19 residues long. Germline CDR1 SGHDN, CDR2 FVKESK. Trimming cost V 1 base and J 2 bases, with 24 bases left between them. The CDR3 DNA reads TGTGCCAGCAGCCAAGCTGGGACAGGGCGTAGCGGGAGAGCCTACGAGCAGTACTTC. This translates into CASSQAGTGRSGRAYEQYF.

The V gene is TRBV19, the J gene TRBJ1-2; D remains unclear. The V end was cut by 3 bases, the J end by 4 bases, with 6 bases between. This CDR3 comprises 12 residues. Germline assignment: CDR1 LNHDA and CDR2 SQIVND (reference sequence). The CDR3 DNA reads TGTGCCAGTAGTATCAGTTCCTATGGCTACACCTTC. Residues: CASSISSYGYTF.

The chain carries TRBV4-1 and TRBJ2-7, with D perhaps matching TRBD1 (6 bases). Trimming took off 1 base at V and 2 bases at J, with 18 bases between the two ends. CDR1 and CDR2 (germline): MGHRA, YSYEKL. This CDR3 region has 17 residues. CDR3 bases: TGCGCCAGCAGCCAAGTCCCCGGGACACCCAAAGCCTACGAGCAGTACTTC. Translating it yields CASSQVPGTPKAYEQYF.

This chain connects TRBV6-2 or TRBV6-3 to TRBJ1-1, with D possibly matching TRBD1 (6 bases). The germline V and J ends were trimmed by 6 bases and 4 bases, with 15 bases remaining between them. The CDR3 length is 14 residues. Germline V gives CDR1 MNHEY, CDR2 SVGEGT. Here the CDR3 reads CASSRAGGSTEAFF. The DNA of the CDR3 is TGTGCCAGCAGCCGGGCGGGGGGCAGCACTGAAGCTTTCTTT.

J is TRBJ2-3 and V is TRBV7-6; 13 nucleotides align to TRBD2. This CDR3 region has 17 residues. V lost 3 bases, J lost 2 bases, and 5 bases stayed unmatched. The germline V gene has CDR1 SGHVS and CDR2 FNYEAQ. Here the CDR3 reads CASSFSGLAGVTDTQYF. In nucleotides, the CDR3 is TGTGCCAGCAGCTTTTCAGGACTAGCGGGAGTCACAGATACGCAGTATTTT.

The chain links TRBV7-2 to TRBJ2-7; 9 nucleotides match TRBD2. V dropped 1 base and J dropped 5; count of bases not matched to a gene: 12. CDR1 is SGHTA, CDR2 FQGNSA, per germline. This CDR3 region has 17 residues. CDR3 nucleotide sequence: TGTGCCAGCAGCTTAGTCCGCCTAAGTAGCGGGAGTAACGAGCAGTACTTC. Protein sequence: CASSLVRLSSGSNEQYF.

In DNA, the CDR3 is TGTGCCAGTAGTATTATCGACAGGACTTACGGCTACACCTTC. Encoded protein: CASSIIDRTYGYTF. V is TRBV19 and J is TRBJ1-2; tentatively, D is TRBD1 (6 bases). Germline lookup yields CDR1 LNHDA and CDR2 SQIVND (reference sequence). V lost 3 bases and J lost 8, with 16 bases in between. The CDR3 covers 14 residues.